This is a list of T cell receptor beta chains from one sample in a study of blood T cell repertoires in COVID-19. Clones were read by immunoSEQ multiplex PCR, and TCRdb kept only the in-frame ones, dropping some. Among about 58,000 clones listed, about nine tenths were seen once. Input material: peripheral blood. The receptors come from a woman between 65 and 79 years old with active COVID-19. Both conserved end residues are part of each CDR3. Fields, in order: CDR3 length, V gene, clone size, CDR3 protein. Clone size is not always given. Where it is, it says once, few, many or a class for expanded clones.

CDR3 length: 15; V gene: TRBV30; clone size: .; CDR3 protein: CAWSVRGSLGNTIYF
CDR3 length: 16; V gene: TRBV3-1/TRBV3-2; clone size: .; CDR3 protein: CASSARARVSGNTIYF
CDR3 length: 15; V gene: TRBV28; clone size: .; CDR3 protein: CASRNSGGGDEKLFF
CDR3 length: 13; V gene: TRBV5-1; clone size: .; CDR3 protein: CASSLQGGEKLFF
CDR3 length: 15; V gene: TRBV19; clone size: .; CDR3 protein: CASSLPGQPNEKLFF
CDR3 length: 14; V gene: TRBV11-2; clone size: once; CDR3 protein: CASSLDRGTDTQYF
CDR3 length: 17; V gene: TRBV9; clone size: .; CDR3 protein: CASSRDRLLSYNSPLHF
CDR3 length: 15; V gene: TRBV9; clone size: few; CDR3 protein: CASSVDSSWNSPLHF
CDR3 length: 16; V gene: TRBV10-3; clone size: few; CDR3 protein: CAISGSGSGSSYEQYF
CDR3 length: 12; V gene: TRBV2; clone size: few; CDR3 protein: CASRSDRETQYF
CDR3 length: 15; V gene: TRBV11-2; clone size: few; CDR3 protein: CASSSGLGDAGELFF
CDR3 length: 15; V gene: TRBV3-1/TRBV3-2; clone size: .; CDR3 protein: CASSQVLAASYEQYF
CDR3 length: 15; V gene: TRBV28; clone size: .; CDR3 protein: CASSPHRGRGETQYF
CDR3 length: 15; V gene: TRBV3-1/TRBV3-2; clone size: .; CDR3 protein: CASSPSTGVNSPLHF
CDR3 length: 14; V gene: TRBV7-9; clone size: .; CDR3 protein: CASSSEDSNSPLHF
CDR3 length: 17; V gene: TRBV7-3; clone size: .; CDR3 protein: CASSLSTAGPGGNEQFF
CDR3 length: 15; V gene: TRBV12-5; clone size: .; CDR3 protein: CASGPDRGKNNEQFF
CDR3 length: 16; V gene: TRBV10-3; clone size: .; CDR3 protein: CAISPDRGLSGNTIYF
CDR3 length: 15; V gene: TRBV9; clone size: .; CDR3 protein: CASSPNRLANYEQYF
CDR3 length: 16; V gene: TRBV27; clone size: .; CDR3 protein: CASSLDRDPRRGTQYF
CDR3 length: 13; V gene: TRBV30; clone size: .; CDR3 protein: CAWSVEGATTYTF
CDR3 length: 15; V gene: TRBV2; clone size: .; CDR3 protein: CASMGQFIGANVLTF
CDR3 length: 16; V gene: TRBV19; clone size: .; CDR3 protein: CASSKARQGRFDEQFF
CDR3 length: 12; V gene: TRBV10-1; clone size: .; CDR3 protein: CASSGVGGEQFF
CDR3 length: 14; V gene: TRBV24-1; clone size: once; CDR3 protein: CATSGGLAPYEQYF
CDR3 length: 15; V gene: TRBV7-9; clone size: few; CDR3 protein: CASSSTGGIGNTIYF
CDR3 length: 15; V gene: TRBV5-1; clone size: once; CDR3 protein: CASSPARGNNEKLFF
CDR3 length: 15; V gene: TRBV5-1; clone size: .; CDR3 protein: CASSLEGQGESPLHF
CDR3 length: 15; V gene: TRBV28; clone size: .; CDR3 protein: CASSRRTGGKNIQYF
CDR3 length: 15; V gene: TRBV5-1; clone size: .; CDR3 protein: CASRETSGRWNEQFF
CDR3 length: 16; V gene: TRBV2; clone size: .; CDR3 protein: CASSGRQAATNEKLFF
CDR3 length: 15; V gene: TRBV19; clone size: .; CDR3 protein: CASSSRQAIYNEQFF
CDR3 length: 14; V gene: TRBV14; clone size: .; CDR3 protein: CASSQVARVSEAFF
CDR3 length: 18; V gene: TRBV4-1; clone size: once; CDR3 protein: CASSQRLAGGSGANVLTF
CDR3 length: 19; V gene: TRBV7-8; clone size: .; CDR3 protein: CASSLHLAGGPQSTDTQYF
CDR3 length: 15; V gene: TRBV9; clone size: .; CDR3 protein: CASSVDAPSTDTQYF
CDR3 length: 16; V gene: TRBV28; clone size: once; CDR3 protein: CASSLWGGQEAETQYF
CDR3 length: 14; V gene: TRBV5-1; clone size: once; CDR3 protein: CASSPGQGRNIQYF